This TCR beta chain stems from a study of T cells in tuberculosis. The CDR3 is made up of 13 amino acids. V dropped 10 bases and J dropped 7; count of bases not matched to a gene: 10. Germline V gene sequence: CDR1 ENHRY, CDR2 SYGVKD. Tuberculin skin test and IGRA determined adolescents' latent tuberculosis status at entry. The protocol was immunoSEQ multiplex PCR, while the TCRdb copy is restricted to in-frame clones and leaves out a portion. The sample carries around 41,000 clones, approximately 94% recorded once. Sample: PBMCs. The receptor comes from a donor aged 10 to 29 with latent tuberculosis or without tuberculosis infection. Some clones in this sample may be carry-over from other donors' samples. The chain employs TRBV10-3 and TRBJ1-2, with 9 bases fitting TRBD1. CDR3 bases: TGTGCCACGGAAAGGACAGGGGTCGGTGGCTACACCTTC. It codes for CATERTGVGGYTF.